This T cell receptor (beta chain) comes out of a study of cytomegalovirus exposure and HLA in healthy donors. The germline V gene encodes CDR1 LNHDA and CDR2 SQIVND (reference sequence). The CDR3 runs 15 residues. J gave up 6 bases and V 5 bases, and 12 bases lay outside the gene matches. Vbeta (60) and Jbeta (13) primers were used in the PCR. Measured with immunoSEQ multiplex PCR; TCRdb has only the in-frame clones, and not every one. The data show about 110,000 clones, under 85% seen once. Whole-study results and caveats: Associated with cytomegalovirus, according to the listing, were some 180 TCR beta chains. Common viral pathogens seemed, in a later analysis, to connect with several of the most significant clusters.

This clone showed up just a few times. The antigen remains unidentified. The sequence derives from a woman in her fifties or sixties in good health and CMV-seropositive. Sequenced material: PBMCs. This chain connects TRBV19 to TRBJ1-1, with 7 bases aligning to TRBD1. The CDR3 region has the DNA TGTGCCAGTAGTGAAATGACCGGGACAGCTCCTGAAGCTTTCTTT. It yields the protein CASSEMTGTAPEAFF.